This TCR beta chain came from a study of radiotherapy plus CTLA-4 blockade in lung cancer. Study summary: Disease control was present in roughly 29% of patients, and objective responses in under 20%.

Clones were read by immunoSEQ multiplex PCR, and TCRdb kept only the in-frame ones, dropping some. The table lists approximately 60,000 clones, 60% to 80% of them singletons. The CDR3 is 13 residues long. The germline V gene has CDR1 MNHEY and CDR2 SVGAGI. Trimming took 6 bases from V and 3 from J, leaving 12 bases between them. Note on this clone: The antigen is not known.

Focal radiation plus CTLA-4 blockade with ipilimumab was administered to patients who had chemo-refractory metastatic non-small-cell lung cancer. Study-wide findings and caveats: Interferon-beta and early blood T cell clone dynamics reportedly predicted response best. Researchers report tumor-derived TCR clones expanding in blood after radiotherapy plus ipilimumab.

The input for sequencing was peripheral blood, taken from a patient treated with radiotherapy plus ipilimumab. The TCR was taken from a human donor with non-small cell lung cancer who had a complete response to radiotherapy plus ipilimumab. The chain employs TRBV6-5 and TRBJ2-7; D gene uncertain. As DNA, the CDR3 is TGTGCCAGCAGGCCGCCGGACGGCTACGAGCAGTACTTC. Amino acid sequence: CASRPPDGYEQYF.